This T cell receptor (beta chain) is from a study of spatial heterogeneity in lung cancer. In its sample, this clonotype was seen many times. Its antigen is unidentified. J was trimmed by 3 bases and V by 7 bases; bases with no gene match: 2. The germline V gene encodes CDR1 MGHDK and CDR2 SYGVNS. The CDR3 covers 13 residues. Time point reported: sample taken at primary tumor resection. The donors comprised 70 to 85 untreated early-stage non-small cell lung cancer patients. Whole RNA, isolated from tumor, nontumor lung or frozen PBMC, was sequenced without prior sorting. TCR cDNA molecules each carried a unique molecular identifier. TCRdb passed the 5' RACE reads through MiXCR, listing each CDR3 protein once. The repertoire holds around 10,000 distinct CDR3 sequences, roughly 3.7% seen once, with around 50% in the top ten. Notes on the study in general: Ubiquitous, expanded tumor-derived TCRs were more frequently observed in blood at resection than at follow-up.

The clonotype originates from a female donor with early-stage non-small cell lung cancer. The chain joins TRBV25-1 to TRBJ2-3; 9 bases fit TRBD1. The sequences come from PBMCs, collected at surgery. CDR3 DNA sequence: TGTGCCAGCACAGGACAGGGGACAGATACGCAGTATTTT. This sequence encodes CASTGQGTDTQYF.